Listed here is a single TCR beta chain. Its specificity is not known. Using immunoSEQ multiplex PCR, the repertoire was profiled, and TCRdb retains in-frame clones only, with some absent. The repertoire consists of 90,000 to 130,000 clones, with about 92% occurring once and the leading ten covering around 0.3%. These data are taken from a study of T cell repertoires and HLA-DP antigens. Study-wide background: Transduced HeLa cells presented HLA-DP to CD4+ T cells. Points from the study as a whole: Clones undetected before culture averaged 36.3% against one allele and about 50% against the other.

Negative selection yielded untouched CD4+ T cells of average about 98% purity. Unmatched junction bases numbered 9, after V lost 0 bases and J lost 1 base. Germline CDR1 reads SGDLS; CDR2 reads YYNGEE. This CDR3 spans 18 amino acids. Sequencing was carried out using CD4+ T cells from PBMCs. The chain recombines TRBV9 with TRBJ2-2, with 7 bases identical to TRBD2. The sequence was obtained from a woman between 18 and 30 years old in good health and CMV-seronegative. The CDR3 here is CASSVAGIAGVNTGELFF. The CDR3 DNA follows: TGTGCCAGCAGCGTAGCTGGTATAGCGGGTGTGAACACCGGGGAGCTGTTTTTT.